This TCR beta chain was found in a study of blood T cell repertoires in COVID-19 (dated by TCRdb to the early 2020s). For the wider study: Samples covering the acute and convalescent phases of COVID-19 were provided by collaborators in the United States, Italy and Spain. Subjects who had been exposed to COVID-19, were actively infected with it, or had recovered from it provided the deeply sampled blood TCRbeta repertoires that made up the dataset. The repertoires were released in a freely available public database intended as a resource for research on the immune response to SARS-CoV-2. The samples were drawn from the first 160 participants of the ongoing ImmuneRACE study and from 1,254 subjects provided by 6 global collaborators. A de-identified subject ID, COVID-19 status, age in years and sex were almost always included in the sample metadata. Where available, HLA class I and class II types were obtained from metadata supplied by the sample provider rather than from assay-based typing. The material from the prospective study consisted of cDNA or gDNA derived from T cells, B-cell-depleted T cells, or PBMCs. The paper as a whole reports these results and caveats: Clinical and demographic metadata were provided uncurated, with the amount varying by source and participant.

Whole blood was collected in K2EDTA tubes by collaborating institutions according to the institutions' own protocols. For TCRbeta analysis, collaborators shipped samples in one of three forms: frozen whole blood, isolated PBMCs, or DNA extracted from either of those sample types. As for this clone: Its antigen has not been determined. No base-level quality is on record; no much larger clone is a single base apart.

The CDR3 sequence holds 14 residues, the cysteine and phenylalanine included. Only the CDR3 DNA is retained, 42 bases long and in frame from the first base. The V end loses 0 bases and the J end loses 7 bases, and a stretch of 10 bases separates them. Taken from the germline V gene, the CDR1 and CDR2 loops are ENHRY and SYGVKD. TCRbeta CDR3 regions were amplified from genomic DNA by means of the immunoSEQ Assay, a bias-controlled multiplex PCR. The paper's processing steps were these. Within the assay, amplification of reference gene primers was used to estimate how many nucleated cells each sample contained. To quantify the absolute abundance of each unique TCRbeta CDR3 rearrangement, sequence reads were collapsed and filtered. For each sample, productive Simpson clonality was calculated as the square root of Simpson's diversity index across productive rearrangements. The source is immuneACCESS, and TCRdb retained only in-frame sequences with V and J called. Part of the clones is not carried over; for the studies checked, unresolved V genes explain less than half of this, and the remainder is unexplained. V, J and clone size derive from that table, while D and trimming were established from the DNA sequence. The sample data list under 150,000 clones, and 88% of these were observed just once. The ten largest clones capture over 2% of the sample.

Sequencing was done on a sample of peripheral blood. The rearranged chain carries TRBV10-3 and TRBJ2-1; the D segment could be TRBD1, given 6 matching bases. This clonotype was sampled from a human donor in a cohort sampled during active COVID-19. Read as DNA, the sequence is TGTGCCATCAGTGAGTCAGGGACAAAGAATGAGCAGTTCTTC. Translated, this gives CAISESGTKNEQFF.